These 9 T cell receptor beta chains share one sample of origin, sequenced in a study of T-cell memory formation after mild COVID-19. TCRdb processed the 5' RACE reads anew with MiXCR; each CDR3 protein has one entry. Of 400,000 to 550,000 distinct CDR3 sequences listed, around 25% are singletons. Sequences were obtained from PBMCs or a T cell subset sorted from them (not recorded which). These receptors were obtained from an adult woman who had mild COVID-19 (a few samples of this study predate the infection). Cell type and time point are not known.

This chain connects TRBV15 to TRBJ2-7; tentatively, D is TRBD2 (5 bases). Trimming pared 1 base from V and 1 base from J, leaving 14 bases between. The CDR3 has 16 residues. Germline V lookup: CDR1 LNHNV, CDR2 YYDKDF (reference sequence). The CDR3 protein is CATSRVTGNGSYEQYF. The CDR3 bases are TGTGCCACCAGCAGAGTGACGGGGAACGGTTCCTACGAGCAGTACTTC.

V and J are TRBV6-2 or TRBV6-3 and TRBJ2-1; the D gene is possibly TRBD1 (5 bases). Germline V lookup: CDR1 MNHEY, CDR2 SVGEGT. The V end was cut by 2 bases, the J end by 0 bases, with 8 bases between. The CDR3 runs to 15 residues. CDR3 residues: CASSYATVSYNEQFF. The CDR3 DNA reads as TGTGCCAGCAGTTACGCGACAGTCTCCTACAATGAGCAGTTCTTC.

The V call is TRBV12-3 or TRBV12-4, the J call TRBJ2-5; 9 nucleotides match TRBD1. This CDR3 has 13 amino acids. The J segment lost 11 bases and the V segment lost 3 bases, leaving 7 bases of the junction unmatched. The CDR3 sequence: CASSFGTGWRQYF. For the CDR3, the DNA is TGTGCCAGCAGTTTCGGGACAGGGTGGCGACAGTACTTC.

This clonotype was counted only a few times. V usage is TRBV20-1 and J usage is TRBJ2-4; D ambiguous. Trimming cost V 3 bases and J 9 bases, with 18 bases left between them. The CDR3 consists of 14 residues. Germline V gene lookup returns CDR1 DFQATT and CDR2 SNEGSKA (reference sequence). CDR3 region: CSARDPIVKAIQYF. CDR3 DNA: TGCAGTGCTAGGGATCCAATAGTGAAGGCCATTCAGTACTTC.

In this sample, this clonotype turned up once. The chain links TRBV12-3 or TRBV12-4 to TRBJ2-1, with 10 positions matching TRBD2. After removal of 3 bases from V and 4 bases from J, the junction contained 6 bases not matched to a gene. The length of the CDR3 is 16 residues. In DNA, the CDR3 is TGTGCCAGCAGTTTGCTACTAGCGGGGAATTACAATGAGCAGTTCTTC. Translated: CASSLLLAGNYNEQFF.

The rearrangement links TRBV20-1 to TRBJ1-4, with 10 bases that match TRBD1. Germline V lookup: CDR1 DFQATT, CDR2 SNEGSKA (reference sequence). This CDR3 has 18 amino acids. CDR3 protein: CRASPVGTGATHGEKLFF. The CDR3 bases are TGCAGGGCCTCCCCAGTAGGGACAGGGGCAACCCATGGCGAAAAACTGTTTTTT.

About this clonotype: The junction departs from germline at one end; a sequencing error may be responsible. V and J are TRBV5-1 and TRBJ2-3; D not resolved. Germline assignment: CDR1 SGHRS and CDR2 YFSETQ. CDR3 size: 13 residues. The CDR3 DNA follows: TGTGCCAGCAGCTTGGCCGCGCGAGATACGCAGTATTTT. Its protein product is CASSLAARDTQYF. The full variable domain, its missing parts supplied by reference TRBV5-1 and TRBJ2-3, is KAGVTQTPRYLIKTRGQQVTLSCSPISGHRSVSWYQQTPGQGLQFLFEYFSETQRNKGNFPGRFSGRQFSNSRSEMNVSTLELGDSALYLCASSLAARDTQYFGPGTRLTVL.

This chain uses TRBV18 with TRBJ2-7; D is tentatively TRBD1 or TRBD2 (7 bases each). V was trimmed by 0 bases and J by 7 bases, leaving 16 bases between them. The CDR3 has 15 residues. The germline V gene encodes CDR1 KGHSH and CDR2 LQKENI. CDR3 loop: CASSPPRAGGGEQYF. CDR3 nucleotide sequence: TGTGCCAGCTCACCACCGAGGGCAGGGGGGGGTGAGCAGTACTTC. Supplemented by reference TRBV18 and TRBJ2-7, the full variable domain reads NAGVMQNPRHLVRRRGQEARLRCSPMKGHSHVYWYRQLPEEGLKFMVYLQKENIIDESGMPKERFSAEFPKEGPSILRIQQVVRGDSAAYFCASSPPRAGGGEQYFGPGTRLTVT.

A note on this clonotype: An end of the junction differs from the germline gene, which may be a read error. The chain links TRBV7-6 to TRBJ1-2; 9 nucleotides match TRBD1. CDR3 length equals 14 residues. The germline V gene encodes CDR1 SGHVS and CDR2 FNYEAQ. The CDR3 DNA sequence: TGTGCCAGCAGCTTAGGAGCACCGGGACAGGGTTTCGCCTTC. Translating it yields CASSLGAPGQGFAF.